This entry lists 8 T cell receptor beta chains sequenced from one sample in a study of graft-versus-host responses after intestinal transplantation. What these receptors recognize is not known. Sequencing used immunoSEQ multiplex PCR; TCRdb keeps in-frame clones, though not all of them. The table lists roughly 34,000 clones, approximately 93% of them singletons, with 0.2% to 0.25% in the top ten. The sample in question was unstimulated CD4+ T cells sorted from spleen or lymph node cells, obtained before transplant. These receptors were taken from a human donor who was the organ donor for an intestinal transplant.

The rearrangement joins TRBV9 to TRBJ2-3, with no clear D. The V gene's germline CDR1 is SGDLS and CDR2 YYNGEE. V was clipped by 0 bases and J by 1 base, with 9 bases between them. The CDR3 extends over 15 amino acids. In DNA, the CDR3 is TGTGCCAGCAGCGTAGGAGGAGCCCGCACAGATACGCAGTATTTT. Protein sequence: CASSVGGARTDTQYF.

The chain carries TRBV18 and TRBJ1-1; TRBD1 matches 8 bases. Trimming removed 2 bases from V and 8 bases from J; junction bases left unmatched: 10. Germline CDR1 KGHSH, CDR2 LQKENI. The CDR3 totals 15 residues. CDR3 nucleotide sequence: TGTGCCAGCTCACCAGTGACAGGGGATACTTTAGAAGCTTTCTTT. This encodes CASSPVTGDTLEAFF.

The chain recombines TRBV29-1 with TRBJ1-2; D is unresolved. This CDR3 is 13 amino acids long. V was trimmed by 1 base and J by 3 bases, leaving 9 bases between them. Germline V lookup: CDR1 SQVTM, CDR2 ANQGSEA. This CDR3 reads CSVEVARDYGYTF. CDR3 coding DNA: TGCAGCGTTGAAGTGGCCAGAGACTATGGCTACACCTTC.

This chain joins TRBV28 and TRBJ1-4; tentatively, D is TRBD1 (6 bases). The ends were cut back, 4 bases at V and 8 bases at J, with 14 bases in the middle. This CDR3 region has 14 residues. Germline CDR1 is MDHEN and CDR2 is SYDVKM. CDR3 residues: CASSSGSGGEKLFF. CDR3 sequence (DNA): TGTGCCAGCAGTTCCGGGTCCGGGGGCGAAAAACTGTTTTTT. The whole variable domain, filled in from reference TRBV28 and TRBJ1-4, reads DVKVTQSSRYLVKRTGEKVFLECVQDMDHENMFWYRQDPGLGLRLIYFSYDVKMKEKGDIPEGYSVSREKKERFSLILESASTNQTSMYLCASSSGSGGEKLFFGSGTQLSVL.

The chain combines TRBV5-4 with TRBJ2-5, with 7 bases aligning to TRBD2. The closer fit of TRBJ2-7 to the DNA end suggests the J call may be wrong. Germline lookup yields CDR1 SGHNT and CDR2 YYREEE (reference sequence). CDR3 length: 14 amino acids. This CDR3 reads CASSPAGGGYEQYF. In DNA, the CDR3 is TGTGCCAGCAGCCCGGCGGGCGGGGGTTACGAGCAGTACTTC.

V gene TRBV19 combines with J gene TRBJ1-2, with 10 bases that match TRBD1. V was clipped by 7 bases and J by 2 bases; unmatched bases: 7. CDR1 and CDR2 (germline): LNHDA, SQIVND (reference sequence). The CDR3 has 15 amino acids. CDR3 bases: TGTGCCAGTACCTTTCCGGGACAGGGGAACTATGGCTACACCTTC. Amino acid sequence: CASTFPGQGNYGYTF.

The chain couples TRBV27 to TRBJ2-1; tentatively, D is TRBD2 (7 bases). V lost 6 bases, J lost 5 bases, and 23 bases lay in between. The CDR3 is 17 amino acids. The germline gives CDR1 MNHEY, CDR2 SMNVEV (reference sequence). The CDR3 reads CASSFTIAGAGHNEQFF. CDR3 DNA sequence: TGTGCCAGCAGCTTTACAATCGCGGGGGCTGGGCACAATGAGCAGTTCTTC.

This chain uses TRBV30 with TRBJ2-4, with D possibly being TRBD1 (6 bases). V lost 1 base, J lost 6 bases, and 13 bases lay in between. This CDR3 spans 14 amino acids. Germline V CDR1 and CDR2: GTSNPN, SVGIG (reference sequence). The CDR3 sequence is CAWSDRDHLNIQYF. The CDR3 bases are TGTGCCTGGAGTGACAGGGATCACCTAAACATTCAGTACTTC.